This T cell receptor beta chain appears in the sequencing data of a study of response to subunit inactivated influenza vaccine. Study-wide points: Seasonal influenza vaccination, on each occasion, was suggested by the authors to recruit few new T cells.

TCRdb re-called the RT-PCR reads with MiXCR, one entry per CDR3 protein. The sample records roughly 520,000 distinct CDR3 sequences, 25% being singletons. This clonotype was detected only a few times. What it recognizes is unknown. Material: CD4+ T cells sorted from PBMCs, obtained more than 4 days after vaccination. The receptor's source is a man aged 50-60 years who received an inactivated influenza vaccine.

CDR3 in amino acids: CASSFSGTSGSFEQFF. The DNA for the CDR3 is TGTGCCAGCAGCTTTTCCGGGACTAGCGGGAGTTTTGAGCAGTTCTTC. V is TRBV7-2 and J is TRBJ2-1, with 14 bases fitting TRBD2. Trimming cost V 3 bases and J 9 bases; bases outside gene matches: 7. Germline V CDR1 and CDR2: SGHTA, FQGNSA. CDR3 size: 16 residues. The full variable domain, in which reference TRBV7-2 and TRBJ2-1 provide the parts outside the CDR3, is GAGVSQSPSNKVTEKGKDVELRCDPISGHTALYWYRQSLGQGLEFLIYFQGNSAPDKSGLPSDRFSAERTGGSVSTLTIQRTQQEDSAVYLCASSFSGTSGSFEQFFGPGTRLTVL.